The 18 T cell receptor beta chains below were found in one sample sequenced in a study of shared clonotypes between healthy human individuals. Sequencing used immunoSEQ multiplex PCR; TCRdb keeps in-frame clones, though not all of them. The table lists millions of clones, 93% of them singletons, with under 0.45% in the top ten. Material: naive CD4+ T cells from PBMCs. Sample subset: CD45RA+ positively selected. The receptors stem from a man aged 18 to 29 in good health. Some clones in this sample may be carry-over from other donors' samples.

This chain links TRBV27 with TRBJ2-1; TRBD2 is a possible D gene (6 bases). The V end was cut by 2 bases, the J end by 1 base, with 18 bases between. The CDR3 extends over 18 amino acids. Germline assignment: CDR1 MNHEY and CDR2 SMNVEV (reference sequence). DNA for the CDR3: TGTGCCAGCAGTTTAGACCCTAGGAGGGAAGTTTCCTACAATGAGCAGTTCTTC. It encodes CASSLDPRREVSYNEQFF.

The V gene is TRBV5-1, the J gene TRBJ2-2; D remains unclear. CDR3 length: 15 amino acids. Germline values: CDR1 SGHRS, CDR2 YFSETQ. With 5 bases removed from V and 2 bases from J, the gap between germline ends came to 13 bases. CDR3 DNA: TGCGCCAGCAGGATGGCCGGGTCTAACACCGGGGAGCTGTTTTTT. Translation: CASRMAGSNTGELFF.

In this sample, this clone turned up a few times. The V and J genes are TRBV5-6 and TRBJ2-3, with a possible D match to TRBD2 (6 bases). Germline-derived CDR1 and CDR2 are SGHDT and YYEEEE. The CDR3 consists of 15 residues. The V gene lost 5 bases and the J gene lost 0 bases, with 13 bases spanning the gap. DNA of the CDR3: TGTGCCAGCAGTTCAGGGAGCGGGAGCACAGATACGCAGTATTTT. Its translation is CASSSGSGSTDTQYF.

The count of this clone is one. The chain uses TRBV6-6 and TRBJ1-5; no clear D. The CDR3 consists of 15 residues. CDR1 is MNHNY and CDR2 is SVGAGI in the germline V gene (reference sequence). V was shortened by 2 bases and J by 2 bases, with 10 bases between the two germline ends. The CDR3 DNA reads TGTGCCAGCAGTTACAATGAGGGCCGCAATCAGCCCCAGCATTTT. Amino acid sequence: CASSYNEGRNQPQHF.

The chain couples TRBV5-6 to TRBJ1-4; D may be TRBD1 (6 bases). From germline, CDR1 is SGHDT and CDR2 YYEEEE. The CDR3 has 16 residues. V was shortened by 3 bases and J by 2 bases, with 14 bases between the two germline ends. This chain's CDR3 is CASSWTATSTNEKLFF. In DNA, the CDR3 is TGTGCCAGCAGCTGGACAGCCACGTCTACTAATGAAAAACTGTTTTTT.

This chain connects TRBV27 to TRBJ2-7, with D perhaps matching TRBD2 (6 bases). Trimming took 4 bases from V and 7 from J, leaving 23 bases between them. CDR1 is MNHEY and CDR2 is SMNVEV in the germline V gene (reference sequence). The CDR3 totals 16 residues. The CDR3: CASSSRAGGKVGEQYF. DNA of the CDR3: TGTGCCAGCAGTTCAAGGGCCGGCGGGAAAGTGGGTGAGCAGTACTTC.

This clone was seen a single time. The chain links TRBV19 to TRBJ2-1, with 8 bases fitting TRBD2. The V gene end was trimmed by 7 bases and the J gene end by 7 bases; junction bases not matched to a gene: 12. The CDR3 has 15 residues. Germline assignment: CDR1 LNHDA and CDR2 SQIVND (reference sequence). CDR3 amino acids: CASTSGSIFGNEQFF. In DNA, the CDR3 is TGTGCCAGTACGAGCGGGAGCATTTTTGGGAATGAGCAGTTCTTC.

The CDR3 reads CASSSGTSGGNTQYF. The CDR3 DNA sequence: TGTGCCAGCAGCTCGGGGACTAGCGGGGGGAATACGCAGTATTTT. The V gene is TRBV7-9, the J gene TRBJ2-3; 15 nucleotides line up with TRBD2. V shed 4 bases and J 7 bases; nucleotides not matched to a gene: 3. The CDR3 spans 15 residues. Per germline, CDR1 SEHNR and CDR2 FQNEAQ (reference sequence).

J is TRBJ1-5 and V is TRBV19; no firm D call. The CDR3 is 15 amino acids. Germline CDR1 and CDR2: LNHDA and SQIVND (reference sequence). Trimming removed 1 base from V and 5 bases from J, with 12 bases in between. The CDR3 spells CASSIGRFVDQPQHF. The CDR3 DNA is TGTGCCAGTAGTATAGGCCGTTTTGTGGATCAGCCCCAGCATTTT.

Here the CDR3 reads CASSRPLLAGGYEQYF. In nucleotides, the CDR3 is TGTGCCAGCAGCCGACCCCTACTAGCGGGAGGCTACGAGCAGTACTTC. V gene TRBV13 combines with J gene TRBJ2-7, with 12 bases matching TRBD2. The germline CDR1 and CDR2 sequences are PRHDT and FYEKMQ (reference sequence). V trimming: 5 bases; J trimming: 3 bases; junction bases outside the gene matches: 8. The CDR3 contains 16 residues.

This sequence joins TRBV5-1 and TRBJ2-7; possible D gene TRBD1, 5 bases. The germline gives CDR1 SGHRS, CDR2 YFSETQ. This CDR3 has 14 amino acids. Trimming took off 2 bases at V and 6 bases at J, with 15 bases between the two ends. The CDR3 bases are TGCGCCAGCAGCTTAGACAGAGACGACGGCGAGCAGTACTTC. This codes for CASSLDRDDGEQYF.

DNA for the CDR3: TGTGCCAGCAGCTTAAAGACAGGGGGGTACCAAGAGACCCAGTACTTC. This encodes CASSLKTGGYQETQYF. This chain links TRBV11-2 with TRBJ2-5; 9 bases fit TRBD1. With 2 bases clipped from V and 0 bases from J, the junction kept 4 bases outside the gene matches. The CDR3 has 16 amino acids. CDR1 is SGHAT and CDR2 is FQNNGV in the germline V gene.

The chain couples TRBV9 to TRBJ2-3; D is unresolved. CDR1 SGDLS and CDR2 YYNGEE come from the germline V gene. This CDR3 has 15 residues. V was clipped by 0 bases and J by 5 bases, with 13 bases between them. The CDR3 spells CASSVGAVSGDTQYF. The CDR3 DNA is TGTGCCAGCAGCGTAGGGGCGGTTAGTGGAGATACGCAGTATTTT.

As DNA, the CDR3 is TGTGCCAGCAGCTTATTGGTCGACTATGGCTACACCTTC. Its protein product is CASSLLVDYGYTF. The chain recombines TRBV7-9 with TRBJ1-2; D remains ambiguous. With 2 bases removed from V and 3 bases from J, the gap between germline ends came to 7 bases. CDR3 length: 13 residues. From germline, CDR1 is SEHNR and CDR2 FQNEAQ (reference sequence).

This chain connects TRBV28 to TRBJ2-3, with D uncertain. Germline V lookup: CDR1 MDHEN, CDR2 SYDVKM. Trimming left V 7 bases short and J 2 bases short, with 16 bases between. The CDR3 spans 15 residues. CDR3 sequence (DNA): TGTGCCAGCACCGTCGACTCCCCCTTCACAGATACGCAGTATTTT. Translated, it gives CASTVDSPFTDTQYF.

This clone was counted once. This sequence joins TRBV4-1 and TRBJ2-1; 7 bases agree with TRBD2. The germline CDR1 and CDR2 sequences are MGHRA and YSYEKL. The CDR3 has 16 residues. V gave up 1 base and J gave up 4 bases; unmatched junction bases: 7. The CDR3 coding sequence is TGCGCCAGCAGCCAAGGGGTTGGGGGGGTATACAATGAGCAGTTCTTC. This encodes CASSQGVGGVYNEQFF.

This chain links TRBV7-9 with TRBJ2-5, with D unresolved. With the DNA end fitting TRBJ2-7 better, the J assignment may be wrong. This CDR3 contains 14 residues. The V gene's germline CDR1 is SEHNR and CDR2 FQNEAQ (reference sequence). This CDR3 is CASSLANTAYEQYF. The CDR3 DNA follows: TGTGCCAGCAGCTTAGCGAACACAGCCTACGAGCAGTACTTC.

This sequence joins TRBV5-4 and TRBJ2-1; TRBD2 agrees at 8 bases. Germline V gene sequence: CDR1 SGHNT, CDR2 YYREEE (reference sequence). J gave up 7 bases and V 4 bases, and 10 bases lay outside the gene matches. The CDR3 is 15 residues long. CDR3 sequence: CASSNKAGVGNEQFF. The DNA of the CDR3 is TGTGCCAGCAGCAATAAAGCGGGAGTCGGGAATGAGCAGTTCTTC. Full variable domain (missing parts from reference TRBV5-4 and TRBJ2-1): ETGVTQSPTHLIKTRGQQVTLRCSSQSGHNTVSWYQQALGQGPQFIFQYYREEENGRGNFPPRFSGLQFPNYSSELNVNALELDDSALYLCASSNKAGVGNEQFFGPGTRLTVL.